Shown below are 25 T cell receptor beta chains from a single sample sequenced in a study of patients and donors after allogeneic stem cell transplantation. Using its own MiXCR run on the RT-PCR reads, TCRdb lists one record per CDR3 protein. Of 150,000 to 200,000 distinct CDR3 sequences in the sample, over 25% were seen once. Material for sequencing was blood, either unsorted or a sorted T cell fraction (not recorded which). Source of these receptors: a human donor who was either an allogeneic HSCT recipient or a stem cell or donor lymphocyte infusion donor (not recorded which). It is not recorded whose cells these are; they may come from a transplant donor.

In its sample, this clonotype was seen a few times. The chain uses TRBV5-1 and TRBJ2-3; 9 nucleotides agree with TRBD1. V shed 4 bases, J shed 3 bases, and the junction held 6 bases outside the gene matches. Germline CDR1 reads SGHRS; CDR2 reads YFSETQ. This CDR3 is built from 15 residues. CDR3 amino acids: CASSLLGQGTDTQYF. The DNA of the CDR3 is TGCGCCAGCAGCCTCTTGGGACAGGGAACAGATACGCAGTATTTT.

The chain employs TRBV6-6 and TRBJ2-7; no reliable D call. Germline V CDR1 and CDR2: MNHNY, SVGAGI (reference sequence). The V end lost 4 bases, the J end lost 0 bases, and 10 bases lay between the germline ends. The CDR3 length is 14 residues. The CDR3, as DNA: TGTGCCAGCAGTTCCTCGACCGGCTCCTACGAGCAGTACTTC. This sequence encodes CASSSSTGSYEQYF.

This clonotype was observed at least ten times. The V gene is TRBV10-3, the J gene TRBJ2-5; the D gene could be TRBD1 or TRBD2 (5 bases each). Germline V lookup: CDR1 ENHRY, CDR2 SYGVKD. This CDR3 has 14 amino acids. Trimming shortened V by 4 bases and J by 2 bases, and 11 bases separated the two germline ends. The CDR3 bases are TGTGCCATCAGTGGGGGGACCATTCAAGAGACCCAGTACTTC. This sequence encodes CAISGGTIQETQYF.

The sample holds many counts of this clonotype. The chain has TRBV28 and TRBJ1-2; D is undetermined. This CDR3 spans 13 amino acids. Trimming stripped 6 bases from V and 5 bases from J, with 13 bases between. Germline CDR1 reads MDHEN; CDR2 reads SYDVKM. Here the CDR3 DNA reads TGTGCCAGCAGCCCTGGGCAGTTTTATGGCTACACCTTC. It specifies CASSPGQFYGYTF.

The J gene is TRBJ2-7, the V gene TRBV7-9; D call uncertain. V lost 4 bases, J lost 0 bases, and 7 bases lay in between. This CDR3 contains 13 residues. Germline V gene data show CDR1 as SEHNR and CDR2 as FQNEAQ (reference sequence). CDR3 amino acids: CASSSMGSYEQYF. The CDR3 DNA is TGTGCCAGCAGCTCTATGGGCTCCTACGAGCAGTACTTC. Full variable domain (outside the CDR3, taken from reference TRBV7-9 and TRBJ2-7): DTGVSQNPRHKITKRGQNVTFRCDPISEHNRLYWYRQTLGQGPEFLTYFQNEAQLEKSRLLSDRFSAERPKGSFSTLEIQRTEQGDSAMYLCASSSMGSYEQYFGPGTRLTVT.

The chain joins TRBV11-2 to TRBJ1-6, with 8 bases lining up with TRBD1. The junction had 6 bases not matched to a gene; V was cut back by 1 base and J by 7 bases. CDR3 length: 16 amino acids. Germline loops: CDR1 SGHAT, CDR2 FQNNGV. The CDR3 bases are TGTGCCAGCAGCTTAGTGAGGACAGGGACGAATTCACCCCTCCACTTT. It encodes CASSLVRTGTNSPLHF.

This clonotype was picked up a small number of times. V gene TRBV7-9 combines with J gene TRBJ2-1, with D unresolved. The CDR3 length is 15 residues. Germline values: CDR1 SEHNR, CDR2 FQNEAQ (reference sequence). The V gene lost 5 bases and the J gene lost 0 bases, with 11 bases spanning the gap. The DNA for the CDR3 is TGTGCCAGCAGCCCCCCGCAGAGCTCCTACAATGAGCAGTTCTTC. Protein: CASSPPQSSYNEQFF.

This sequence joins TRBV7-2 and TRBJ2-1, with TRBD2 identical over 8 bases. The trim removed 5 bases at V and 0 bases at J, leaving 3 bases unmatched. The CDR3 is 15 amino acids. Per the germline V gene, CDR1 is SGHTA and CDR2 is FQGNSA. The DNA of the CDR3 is TGTGCCAGCAGCCTTGGACTAGCCTCCTACAATGAGCAGTTCTTC. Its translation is CASSLGLASYNEQFF.

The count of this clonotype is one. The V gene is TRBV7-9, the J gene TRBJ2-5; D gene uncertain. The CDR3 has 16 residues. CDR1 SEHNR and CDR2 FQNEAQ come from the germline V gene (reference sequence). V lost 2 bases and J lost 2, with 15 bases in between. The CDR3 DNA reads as TGTGCCAGCAGCTTAAGGGCAAGCCCGCGACAAGAGACCCAGTACTTC. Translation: CASSLRASPRQETQYF. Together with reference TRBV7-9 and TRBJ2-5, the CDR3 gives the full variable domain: DTGVSQNPRHKITKRGQNVTFRCDPISEHNRLYWYRQTLGQGPEFLTYFQNEAQLEKSRLLSDRFSAERPKGSFSTLEIQRTEQGDSAMYLCASSLRASPRQETQYFGPGTRLLVL.

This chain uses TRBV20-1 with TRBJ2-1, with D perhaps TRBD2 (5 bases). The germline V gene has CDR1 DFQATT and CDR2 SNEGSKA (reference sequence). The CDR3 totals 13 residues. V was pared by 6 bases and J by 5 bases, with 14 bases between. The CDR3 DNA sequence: TGCAGTGCACGACTATTGGGGAACAATGAGCAGTTCTTC. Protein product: CSARLLGNNEQFF.

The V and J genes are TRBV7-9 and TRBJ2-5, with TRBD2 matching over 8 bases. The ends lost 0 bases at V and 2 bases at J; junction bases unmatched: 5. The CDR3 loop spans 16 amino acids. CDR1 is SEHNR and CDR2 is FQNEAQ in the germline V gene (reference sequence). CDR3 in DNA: TGTGCCAGCAGCTTAGCCCGGACTAGCCAACAAGAGACCCAGTACTTC. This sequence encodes CASSLARTSQQETQYF.

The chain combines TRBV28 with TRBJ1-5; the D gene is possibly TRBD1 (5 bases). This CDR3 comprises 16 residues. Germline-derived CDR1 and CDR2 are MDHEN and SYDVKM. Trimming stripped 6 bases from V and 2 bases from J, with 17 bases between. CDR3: CASSSGRRFGNQPQHF. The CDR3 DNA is TGTGCCAGCAGCTCGGGACGCCGGTTCGGCAATCAGCCCCAGCATTTT.

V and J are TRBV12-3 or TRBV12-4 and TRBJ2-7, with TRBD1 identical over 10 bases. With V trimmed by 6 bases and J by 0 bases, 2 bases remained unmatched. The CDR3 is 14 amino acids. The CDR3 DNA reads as TGTGCCAGCAGGAGACAGGGGGCCTCCTACGAGCAGTACTTC. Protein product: CASRRQGASYEQYF.

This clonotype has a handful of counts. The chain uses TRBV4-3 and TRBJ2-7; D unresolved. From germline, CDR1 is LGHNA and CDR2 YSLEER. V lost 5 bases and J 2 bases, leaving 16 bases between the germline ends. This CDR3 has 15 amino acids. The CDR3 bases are TGCGCCAGCAGCGCTCAGTTTCCTTCCCCCTACGAGCAGTACTTC. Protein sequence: CASSAQFPSPYEQYF.

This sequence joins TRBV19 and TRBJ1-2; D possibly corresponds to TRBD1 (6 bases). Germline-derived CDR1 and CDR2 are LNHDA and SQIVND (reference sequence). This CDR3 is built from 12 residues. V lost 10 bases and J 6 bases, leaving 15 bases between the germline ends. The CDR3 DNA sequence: TGTGCCACCACGGACAGAGGGAATGGCTACACCTTC. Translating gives CATTDRGNGYTF.

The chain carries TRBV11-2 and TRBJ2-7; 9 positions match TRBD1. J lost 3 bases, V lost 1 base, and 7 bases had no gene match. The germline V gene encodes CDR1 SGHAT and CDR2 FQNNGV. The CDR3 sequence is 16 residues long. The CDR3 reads CASSLGPGQGLYEQYF. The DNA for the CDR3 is TGTGCCAGCAGCTTAGGACCGGGACAGGGACTCTACGAGCAGTACTTC.

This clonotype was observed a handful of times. CDR3 region: CASQQFVSGAETQYF. As DNA, the CDR3 is TGTGCCAGCCAGCAGTTTGTATCGGGGGCGGAGACCCAGTACTTC. The chain has TRBV12-3 or TRBV12-4 and TRBJ2-5; D possibly matches TRBD1 or TRBD2 (6 bases each). The CDR3 has 15 residues. Trimming stripped 8 bases from V and 5 bases from J, with 21 bases between.

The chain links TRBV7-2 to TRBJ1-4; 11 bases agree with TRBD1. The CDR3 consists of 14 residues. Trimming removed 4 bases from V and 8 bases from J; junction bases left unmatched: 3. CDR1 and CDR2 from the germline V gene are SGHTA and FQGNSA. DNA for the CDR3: TGTGCCAGCAGCTCGGACAGGGGGCTAGAAAAACTGTTTTTT. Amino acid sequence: CASSSDRGLEKLFF.

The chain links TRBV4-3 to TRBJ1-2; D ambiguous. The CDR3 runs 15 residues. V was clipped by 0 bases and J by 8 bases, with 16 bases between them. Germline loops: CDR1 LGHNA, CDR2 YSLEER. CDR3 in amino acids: CASSQDRSLSIGYTF. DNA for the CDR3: TGCGCCAGCAGCCAAGATCGAAGCCTGTCTATCGGCTACACCTTC.

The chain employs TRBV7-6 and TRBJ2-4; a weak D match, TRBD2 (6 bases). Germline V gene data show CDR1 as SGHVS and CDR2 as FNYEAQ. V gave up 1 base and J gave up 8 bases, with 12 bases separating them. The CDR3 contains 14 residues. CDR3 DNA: TGTGCCAGCAGCTTAGACCCTAAGCGGGACATTCAGTACTTC. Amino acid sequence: CASSLDPKRDIQYF.

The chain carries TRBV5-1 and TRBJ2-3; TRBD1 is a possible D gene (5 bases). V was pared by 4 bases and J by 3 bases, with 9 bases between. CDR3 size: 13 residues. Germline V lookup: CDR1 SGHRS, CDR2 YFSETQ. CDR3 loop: CASSLRQTDTQYF. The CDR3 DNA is TGCGCCAGCAGCCTTCGACAGACAGATACGCAGTATTTT.

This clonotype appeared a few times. This CDR3 is CASSTYVQGMGADSPLHF. The CDR3 DNA follows: TGTGCCAGTAGTACTTACGTACAGGGAATGGGAGCGGATTCACCCCTCCACTTT. The rearrangement joins TRBV19 to TRBJ1-6; the D gene is possibly TRBD1 (6 bases). Trimming took off 4 bases at V and 8 bases at J, with 24 bases between the two ends. This CDR3 is 18 amino acids long. The germline gives CDR1 LNHDA, CDR2 SQIVND (reference sequence).

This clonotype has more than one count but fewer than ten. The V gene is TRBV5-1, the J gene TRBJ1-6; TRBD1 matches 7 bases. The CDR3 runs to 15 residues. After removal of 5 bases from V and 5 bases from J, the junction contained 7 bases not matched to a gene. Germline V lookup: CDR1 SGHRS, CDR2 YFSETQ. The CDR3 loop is CASSVRGQNNSPLHF. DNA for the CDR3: TGCGCCAGCAGTGTTAGGGGACAGAATAATTCACCCCTCCACTTT.

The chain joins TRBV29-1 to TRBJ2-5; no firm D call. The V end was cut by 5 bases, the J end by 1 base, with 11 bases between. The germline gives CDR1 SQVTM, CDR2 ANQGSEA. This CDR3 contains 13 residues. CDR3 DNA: TGCAGCGTTCAATCTAGGCTCCAAGAGACCCAGTACTTC. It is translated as CSVQSRLQETQYF.

CDR3 residues: CASSDPGQGQTQYF. The DNA of the CDR3 is TGTGCCAGCAGCGATCCGGGACAGGGACAGACCCAGTACTTC. J is TRBJ2-5 and V is TRBV7-6, with 9 bases matching TRBD1. CDR3 length: 14 residues. CDR1 and CDR2 (germline): SGHVS, FNYEAQ. The junction had 7 bases not matched to a gene; V was cut back by 5 bases and J by 6 bases.